The 9 T cell receptor beta chains in this list originate from one sample, sequenced in a study of T cells in localized non-small cell lung cancer (dated by TCRdb to between 2020 and 2021). Library prep was done by the immunoSEQ multiplex PCR assay. The table was pulled from immuneACCESS by TCRdb, which kept in-frame rearrangements only. Such tables lose some clones; where checked, under half of the loss comes from unresolved V genes, and the rest has no known cause. The sample table holds more than 20,000 clones, of which around nine tenths were seen once. The leading ten clones occupy approximately 22% of the sample. The material sequenced was PBMCs, taken before any cancer treatment. These TCRs come from a man aged 35-69 years with stage II squamous cell lung carcinoma.

The chain combines TRBV11-2 with TRBJ1-2; D remains unclear. The CDR3 totals 12 residues. Germline V gene sequence: CDR1 SGHAT, CDR2 FQNNGV. Trimming cost V 7 bases and J 8 bases, with 14 bases left between them. The CDR3 spells CASILPGEGYTF. As DNA, the CDR3 is TGTGCCAGCATCCTCCCCGGAGAGGGCTACACCTTC.

J is TRBJ2-2 and V is TRBV7-3; D is uncertain. The CDR3 runs to 15 residues. The germline gives CDR1 SGHTA, CDR2 FQGTGA. Trimming took 5 bases from V and 4 from J, leaving 14 bases between them. This CDR3 is CASSPVASTTGELFF. The CDR3 nucleotides are TGTGCCAGCAGCCCCGTTGCTAGTACCACCGGGGAGCTGTTTTTT.

The chain is built from TRBV5-1 and TRBJ1-6; D unclear. The CDR3 spans 13 residues. Between the trimmed V and J ends, which lost 0 bases and 10 bases, there was a span of 8 bases. The germline V gene has CDR1 SGHRS and CDR2 YFSETQ. The CDR3 is CASSLEADSPLHF. The CDR3 coding sequence is TGCGCCAGCAGCTTGGAAGCAGACTCACCCCTCCACTTT.

The chain combines TRBV6-1 with TRBJ2-5, with 7 nucleotides matching TRBD2. CDR3 length: 14 residues. Germline V lookup: CDR1 MNHNS, CDR2 SASEGT. The trim removed 3 bases at V and 9 bases at J, leaving 10 bases unmatched. The CDR3 DNA follows: TGTGCCAGCAGTGATCTCGTGGGGGGGGAGGCCCAGTACTTC. Protein sequence: CASSDLVGGEAQYF.

J is TRBJ2-1 and V is TRBV27, with D perhaps matching TRBD1 (6 bases). V lost 2 bases, J lost 4 bases, and 9 bases lay in between. CDR1 MNHEY and CDR2 SMNVEV come from the germline V gene (reference sequence). This CDR3 comprises 14 residues. The CDR3 spells CASSLGGWYNEQFF. DNA for the CDR3: TGTGCCAGCAGTTTAGGGGGCTGGTACAATGAGCAGTTCTTC.

The rearrangement joins TRBV27 to TRBJ2-7; 10 bases agree with TRBD2. CDR1 is MNHEY, CDR2 SMNVEV, per germline (reference sequence). The length of the CDR3 is 15 residues. Germline trimming cut 5 bases from V and 6 bases from J; bases unmatched to any gene: 10. CDR3 region: CASSPDLAGVFEQYF. The CDR3 DNA follows: TGTGCCAGCAGTCCCGATCTAGCGGGAGTGTTCGAGCAGTACTTC.

V gene TRBV2 combines with J gene TRBJ2-1; the match to TRBD1 covers 8 bases. CDR3 size: 15 residues. V was clipped by 7 bases and J by 6 bases; unmatched bases: 11. From germline, CDR1 is SNHLY and CDR2 FYNNEI. CDR3 sequence (DNA): TGTGCCAGCACCGGGTTAGGACAGGGAAGCAATGAGCAGTTCTTC. Residues: CASTGLGQGSNEQFF.

A word on this clone: An end of the junction differs from the germline gene, which may be a read error. Other DNA sequences within the sample encode an identical CDR3. The chain carries TRBV30 and TRBJ2-7, with TRBD2 matching over 9 bases. CDR1 GTSNPN and CDR2 SVGIG come from the germline V gene (reference sequence). The CDR3 length is 15 residues. The CDR3 nucleotides read TGTGCCTGGGGGCCCACGCGGCTAGCGGGACGCGAGCAGTATTTC. Protein: CAWGPTRLAGREQYF.

V and J are TRBV25-1 and TRBJ2-1; D possibly uses TRBD1 or TRBD2 (5 bases each). The CDR3 consists of 15 residues. Germline V lookup: CDR1 MGHDK, CDR2 SYGVNS. Trimming stripped 2 bases from V and 4 bases from J, with 12 bases between. CDR3 in DNA: TGTGCCAGCAGTGAAGGGACGGGCCCGTACAATGAGCAGTTCTTC. Translating it yields CASSEGTGPYNEQFF.